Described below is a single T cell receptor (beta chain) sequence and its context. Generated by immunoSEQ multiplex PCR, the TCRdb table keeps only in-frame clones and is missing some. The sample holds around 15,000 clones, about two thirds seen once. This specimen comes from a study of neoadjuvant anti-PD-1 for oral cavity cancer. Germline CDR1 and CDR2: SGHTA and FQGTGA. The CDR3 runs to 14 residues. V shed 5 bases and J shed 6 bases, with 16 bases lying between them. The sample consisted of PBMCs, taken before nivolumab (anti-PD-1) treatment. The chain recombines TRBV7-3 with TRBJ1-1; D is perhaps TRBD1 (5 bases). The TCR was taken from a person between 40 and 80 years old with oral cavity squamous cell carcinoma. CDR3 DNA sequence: TGTGCCAGCAGCGTAGATACAGGACACCCTGAAGCTTTCTTT. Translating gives CASSVDTGHPEAFF.